These 26 T cell receptor beta chains came from one sample sequenced in a study of T cells in tuberculosis. The protocol was immunoSEQ multiplex PCR, while the TCRdb copy is restricted to in-frame clones and leaves out a portion. The table records 37,000 or so clones, approximately 94% of them present only once. The sequencing input was PBMCs. Receptors were obtained from a donor aged 10-29 years with latent tuberculosis or without tuberculosis infection. Some clones in this sample may be carry-over from other donors' samples.

The rearrangement uses TRBV19 and TRBJ2-1, with 13 bases fitting TRBD2. The CDR3 sequence is 15 residues long. Per the germline V gene, CDR1 is LNHDA and CDR2 is SQIVND (reference sequence). The J segment lost 7 bases and the V segment lost 7 bases, leaving 7 bases of the junction unmatched. For the CDR3, the DNA is TGTGCCAGTACCCGGGGACTAGCGGGGTCGAATGAGCAGTTCTTC. Translating gives CASTRGLAGSNEQFF.

This rearrangement joins TRBV2 to TRBJ1-2; 8 bases align to TRBD1. The junction had 6 bases not matched to a gene; V was cut back by 2 bases and J by 4 bases. From germline, CDR1 is SNHLY and CDR2 FYNNEI. The CDR3 length is 15 residues. CDR3 nucleotides: TGTGCCAGCAGTGAAAAGCGGACAGGGCTCTATGGCTACACCTTC. It yields the protein CASSEKRTGLYGYTF.

The chain carries TRBV7-9 and TRBJ1-1; D possibly corresponds to TRBD1 (6 bases). Germline CDR1 is SEHNR and CDR2 is FQNEAQ (reference sequence). The CDR3 length is 14 residues. V was trimmed by 5 bases and J by 2 bases, leaving 12 bases between them. The CDR3 is CASSPPDSNTEAFF. The DNA of the CDR3 is TGTGCCAGCAGCCCGCCGGACAGTAACACTGAAGCTTTCTTT.

V is TRBV27 and J is TRBJ2-6, with D unclear. CDR1 MNHEY and CDR2 SMNVEV come from the germline V gene (reference sequence). The V gene lost 3 bases and the J gene lost 1 base, with 7 bases spanning the gap. There are 15 residues in the CDR3. The CDR3 loop is CASSFGSSGANVLTF. The CDR3 DNA reads as TGTGCCAGCAGTTTCGGGTCTTCTGGGGCCAACGTCCTGACTTTC.

The rearrangement joins TRBV5-1 to TRBJ2-3; D is possibly TRBD1 (6 bases). V was shortened by 6 bases and J by 0 bases, with 17 bases between the two germline ends. The germline V gene encodes CDR1 SGHRS and CDR2 YFSETQ. There are 16 residues in the CDR3. The DNA for the CDR3 is TGCGCCAGCACAGAGACAGGACCTTATAGCACAGATACGCAGTATTTT. It yields the protein CASTETGPYSTDTQYF.

The chain joins TRBV7-2 to TRBJ1-2; 7 bases map to TRBD1. The CDR3 runs 16 residues. Germline V gene sequence: CDR1 SGHTA, CDR2 FQGNSA. V lost 4 bases to trimming and J lost 3 bases; unmatched junction nucleotides: 11. The DNA for the CDR3 is TGTGCCAGCAGCTCCCCCGGGACAGTGGACTACTATGGCTACACCTTC. It yields the protein CASSSPGTVDYYGYTF.

There are a few counts of this clone. The chain employs TRBV5-1 and TRBJ2-2, with D perhaps matching TRBD2 (5 bases). Trimming took 2 bases from V and 3 from J, leaving 8 bases between them. Germline lookup yields CDR1 SGHRS and CDR2 YFSETQ. This CDR3 is 14 amino acids long. The DNA for the CDR3 is TGCGCCAGCAGCTTTGGCGGGTACACCGGGGAGCTGTTTTTT. This codes for CASSFGGYTGELFF.

This clone appeared once. The rearrangement joins TRBV30 to TRBJ2-7; 7 nucleotides line up with TRBD1. Germline CDR1 GTSNPN, CDR2 SVGIG (reference sequence). Unmatched junction bases numbered 10, after V lost 2 bases and J lost 9 bases. CDR3 length: 13 residues. The CDR3: CAWSPPGTAWQYF. DNA for the CDR3: TGTGCCTGGAGTCCCCCCGGGACAGCATGGCAGTACTTC.

The chain links TRBV7-8 to TRBJ2-1; 8 bases match TRBD1. CDR1 is SGHVS and CDR2 is FQNEAQ in the germline V gene. Losses at the gene ends were 5 bases for V and 3 bases for J; bases not matched to a gene: 12. The CDR3 is made up of 17 amino acids. The CDR3 reads CASSRRPGTGHYNEQFF. Here the CDR3 DNA reads TGTGCCAGCAGCCGACGACCCGGGACAGGTCACTACAATGAGCAGTTCTTC. The variable domain in full, completed from reference TRBV7-8 and TRBJ2-1, reads GAGVSQSPRYKVAKRGQDVALRCDPISGHVSLFWYQQALGQGPEFLTYFQNEAQLDKSGLPSDRFFAERPEGSVSTLKIQRTQQEDSAVYLCASSRRPGTGHYNEQFFGPGTRLTVL.

V gene TRBV21-1 combines with J gene TRBJ1-3; the table names TRBD1, a call not compared with the DNA. TRBV21-1 is a pseudogene segment. CDR3 size: 18 residues. The CDR3 protein is CASSKKIRDRSSGNTIYF. The CDR3 region has the DNA TGTGCCAGCAGCAAAAAAATAAGGGACAGGTCCTCTGGAAACACCATATATTTT.

J is TRBJ2-1 and V is TRBV4-3; D gene uncertain. Germline V gene lookup returns CDR1 LGHNA and CDR2 YSLEER. This CDR3 comprises 17 residues. V lost 1 base and J lost 4, with 17 bases in between. This CDR3 reads CASSQGTVQTLYNEQFF. CDR3 bases: TGCGCCAGCAGCCAAGGTACTGTCCAAACCCTATACAATGAGCAGTTCTTC.

The chain carries TRBV7-3 and TRBJ2-1; 9 bases are shared with TRBD2. V gave up 1 base and J gave up 5 bases; unmatched junction bases: 3. The CDR3 runs 15 residues. Germline CDR1 reads SGHTA; CDR2 reads FQGTGA. The CDR3 region is CASSLSGGAHNEQFF. CDR3 coding DNA: TGTGCCAGCAGCTTAAGCGGGGGGGCACACAATGAGCAGTTCTTC. Using reference TRBV7-3 and TRBJ2-1 for the parts outside the CDR3, the full variable domain is GAGVSQTPSNKVTEKGKYVELRCDPISGHTALYWYRQSLGQGPEFLIYFQGTGAADDSGLPNDRFFAVRPEGSVSTLKIQRTERGDSAVYLCASSLSGGAHNEQFFGPGTRLTVL.

This chain links TRBV19 with TRBJ1-2, with 8 bases that match TRBD1. The germline CDR1 and CDR2 sequences are LNHDA and SQIVND (reference sequence). This CDR3 spans 11 amino acids. J lost 5 bases, V lost 11 bases, and 4 bases had no gene match. In DNA form, the CDR3 reads TGTGCCGGAAGGACAGGGTATGGCTACACCTTC. Its protein is CAGRTGYGYTF.

J is TRBJ1-6 and V is TRBV30; TRBD1 matches at 7 bases. Germline trimming cut 0 bases from V and 6 bases from J; bases unmatched to any gene: 5. This CDR3 is built from 15 residues. The germline CDR1 and CDR2 sequences are GTSNPN and SVGIG (reference sequence). The CDR3 region is CAWSVQTGINSPLHF. Here the CDR3 DNA reads TGTGCCTGGAGTGTTCAGACAGGGATTAATTCACCCCTCCACTTT.

In DNA, the CDR3 is TGTGCCAGCTCACCGGGGACAGGGGCTGGGGCCAACGTCCTGACTTTC. Protein: CASSPGTGAGANVLTF. This chain links TRBV18 with TRBJ2-6; TRBD1 matches 10 bases. The V segment lost 3 bases and the J segment 2 bases; nucleotides outside the gene matches: 1. This CDR3 region has 16 residues. Germline V gives CDR1 KGHSH, CDR2 LQKENI.

J is TRBJ2-3 and V is TRBV15, with 11 bases fitting TRBD2. Unmatched junction bases numbered 3, after V lost 3 bases and J lost 4 bases. CDR1 and CDR2 from the germline V gene are LNHNV and YYDKDF (reference sequence). This CDR3 region has 15 residues. CDR3 in amino acids: CATSRTSGASDTQYF. The CDR3 nucleotides read TGTGCCACCAGCAGGACTAGCGGGGCATCAGATACGCAGTATTTT.

Judged by abundance, this clone is medium-sized. The rearrangement uses TRBV19 and TRBJ2-1; D remains unclear. V gave up 4 bases and J gave up 2 bases, with 6 bases separating them. The CDR3 totals 13 residues. Germline V CDR1 and CDR2: LNHDA, SQIVND (reference sequence). The CDR3 DNA is TGTGCCAGTAGTACTGACACCTACAATGAGCAGTTCTTC. Its protein is CASSTDTYNEQFF. Combining the CDR3 with reference TRBV19 and TRBJ2-1 gives the whole variable domain DGGITQSPKYLFRKEGQNVTLSCEQNLNHDAMYWYRQDPGQGLRLIYYSQIVNDFQKGDIAEGYSVSREKKESFPLTVTSAQKNPTAFYLCASSTDTYNEQFFGPGTRLTVL.

CDR3 sequence (DNA): TGTGCCAGCAGCTTAGCGGGGCGGACGAACACCGGGGAGCTGTTTTTT. Translating it yields CASSLAGRTNTGELFF. V usage is TRBV7-9 and J usage is TRBJ2-2; maybe TRBD1 (5 bases). CDR1 is SEHNR and CDR2 is FQNEAQ in the germline V gene (reference sequence). V was trimmed by 0 bases and J by 0 bases, leaving 8 bases between them. The CDR3 loop spans 16 amino acids.

The chain recombines TRBV4-3 with TRBJ1-3; no definite D call. V lost 1 base to trimming and J lost 4 bases, with 14 bases between them. The CDR3 runs 16 residues. Germline V gene sequence: CDR1 LGHNA, CDR2 YSLEER. The CDR3 DNA reads TGCGCCAGCAGCCAAGCGCCGCTCGGGGTGGGAAACACCATATATTTT. The encoded protein is CASSQAPLGVGNTIYF.

This clone showed up just once. This rearrangement joins TRBV7-3 to TRBJ2-1, with D maybe TRBD1 (6 bases). CDR3 length: 15 amino acids. The germline V gene encodes CDR1 SGHTA and CDR2 FQGTGA. Trimming shortened V by 0 bases and J by 1 base, and 7 bases separated the two germline ends. The CDR3 region is CASSLTQGSYNEQFF. CDR3 DNA: TGTGCCAGCAGCTTAACCCAGGGGTCCTACAATGAGCAGTTCTTC.

The rearrangement links TRBV30 to TRBJ2-7; 7 nucleotides line up with TRBD1. Trimming took 4 bases from V and 0 from J; bases not matched to a gene: 15. Germline assignment: CDR1 GTSNPN and CDR2 SVGIG (reference sequence). The CDR3 contains 17 residues. The CDR3 DNA reads TGTGCCTGGACTTCGGGCCTAATGGGGGACAGCTCCTACGAGCAGTACGTC. Its protein is CAWTSGLMGDSSYEQYV.

V usage is TRBV6-1 and J usage is TRBJ2-2; D call uncertain. The CDR3 runs 14 residues. Trimming took off 9 bases at V and 5 bases at J, with 16 bases between the two ends. In germline, CDR1 is MNHNS, CDR2 SASEGT. CDR3 bases: TGTGCCAGTCTCCCCTCACGTGCGACCGGGGAGCTGTTTTTT. Protein sequence: CASLPSRATGELFF.

The chain links TRBV11-2 to TRBJ2-3, with D tentatively TRBD2 (5 bases). The CDR3 runs to 16 residues. Germline V lookup: CDR1 SGHAT, CDR2 FQNNGV. With 1 base removed from V and 6 bases from J, the gap between germline ends came to 17 bases. The CDR3 protein is CASSLVGSGRVDTQYF. For the CDR3, the DNA is TGTGCCAGCAGCTTAGTTGGAAGCGGACGTGTGGATACGCAGTATTTT.

The gene calls are TRBV7-6 and TRBJ1-4, with a tentative D call TRBD1 (5 bases). Germline V lookup: CDR1 SGHVS, CDR2 FNYEAQ. The CDR3 runs to 16 residues. Trimming left V 1 base short and J 0 bases short, with 9 bases between. The CDR3 DNA sequence: TGTGCCAGCAGCTTAGAAGGGGTTGCAACTAATGAAAAACTGTTTTTT. Residues: CASSLEGVATNEKLFF.

The rearrangement joins TRBV6-6 to TRBJ1-6; the D gene is possibly TRBD1 (6 bases). Between the trimmed V and J ends, which lost 6 bases and 5 bases, there was a span of 14 bases. Looked up from germline, CDR1 is MNHNY and CDR2 is SVGAGI (reference sequence). CDR3 length: 15 residues. The CDR3 is CASRKLDSDNSPLHF. The CDR3 DNA sequence: TGTGCCAGCAGGAAGCTGGACAGTGATAATTCACCCCTCCACTTT.

In DNA, the CDR3 is TGTGCCAGCAGCAGTGGACAGGGAGTAGCCAAAAACATTCAGTACTTC. As protein: CASSSGQGVAKNIQYF. The chain combines TRBV21-1 with TRBJ2-4; the D call TRBD1 from the table was never checked on the DNA. TRBV21-1 is described as a pseudogene. CDR3 length: 16 amino acids.